The table lists the clone carrying this T cell receptor beta chain with a few counts. Its antigen is unidentified. An end of the junction does not agree with germline; a read error may underlie this. This entry is derived from a study of a mutant IDH1 vaccine in newly diagnosed glioma. About the study: Vaccination was launched 4-6 weeks after radiotherapy alone, or with temozolomide cycles. Sex distribution of treated patients was approximately 60% male and 37.5% female; mean age was 40.4 years.

Notes on the study in general: Apparently unrelated to pseudoprogression were changes in the top peripheral T cell clonotypes.

The method was immunoSEQ multiplex PCR; TCRdb's version includes in-frame clones alone and lacks a portion of them. In the table there are under 150,000 clones, almost 90% of which are singletons. The CDR3 loop spans 13 amino acids. Germline loops: CDR1 SGHAT, CDR2 FQNNGV. Time point of the sample: week 11, during vaccination. In every dose of vaccine, 300 ug of mutant IDH1 20-mer peptide was given alongside topical imiquimod. Tumors from donors were new WHO grade 3 or 4 IDH1-mutant astrocytomas with ATRX loss. The receptor's source is a woman aged 50 to 65 with glioma. This material consisted of PBMCs, taken from a glioma patient whose treatment included an IDH1 peptide vaccine. The chain employs TRBV11-2 and TRBJ2-7; 9 bases match TRBD1. Here the CDR3 reads CASSLDRTGVPNF. CDR3 in DNA: TGTGCCAGCAGCTTAGATAGGACAGGGGTTCCTAACTTC.